This is a list of T cell receptor beta chains from one sample in a study of T cells after posttransplantation cyclophosphamide. Assay: immunoSEQ multiplex PCR; the TCRdb copy retains only in-frame clones and omits some. The table includes approximately 45,000 clones, less than 95% detected once. The material sequenced was PBMCs, taken roughly 60 days after allogeneic stem cell transplant with posttransplant cyclophosphamide. The receptors were sampled from a male patient aged 55 to 69 who received an allogeneic stem cell transplant from a related donor and was CMV-positive. Some of the T cells may derive from the graft donor. The CDR3 runs from the conserved cysteine through the conserved F or W. Fields, in order: J gene, D gene, clone size, V gene, CDR3 length, CDR3 protein, CDR3 DNA. The D gene is left open where the match is weak. Part of the rows lack a size; the others show once, few, many or a class for expanded clones.

j_gene: TRBJ2-5; d_gene: TRBD1; abundance: NA; v_gene: TRBV5-1; len: 16; CDR3aa: CASSLTGTGQWETQYF; CDR3nt: TGCGCCAGCAGCTTGACCGGGACAGGGCAATGGGAGACCCAGTACTTC
j_gene: TRBJ2-3; d_gene: NA; abundance: NA; v_gene: TRBV4-1; len: 14; CDR3aa: CASSQAGDTDTQYF; CDR3nt: TGCGCCAGCAGCCAAGCGGGGGACACAGATACGCAGTATTTT
j_gene: TRBJ2-3; d_gene: NA; abundance: NA; v_gene: TRBV6-1; len: 13; CDR3aa: CASVSVWTDTQYF; CDR3nt: TGTGCCAGTGTGAGTGTTTGGACAGATACGCAGTATTTT
j_gene: TRBJ1-1; d_gene: NA; abundance: once; v_gene: TRBV23-1; len: 19; CDR3aa: CATMGEWWGGRSLGTEAFF; CDR3nt: TGCGCCACCATGGGGGAATGGTGGGGGGGGCGCAGTTTGGGCACTGAAGCTTTCTTT
j_gene: TRBJ2-1; d_gene: NA; abundance: NA; v_gene: TRBV7-8; len: 15; CDR3aa: CASSLRVDPYNEQFF; CDR3nt: TGTGCCAGCAGCTTAAGAGTTGATCCCTACAATGAGCAGTTCTTC
j_gene: TRBJ2-2; d_gene: TRBD1; abundance: once; v_gene: TRBV7-9; len: 16; CDR3aa: CASSSGTGVSTGELFF; CDR3nt: TGTGCCAGCAGCTCCGGGACAGGGGTTTCCACCGGGGAGCTGTTTTTT
j_gene: TRBJ2-2; d_gene: TRBD1; abundance: NA; v_gene: TRBV5-1; len: 15; CDR3aa: CASSLRGQSTGELFF; CDR3nt: TGCGCCAGCAGCTTGAGGGGACAGAGCACCGGGGAGCTGTTTTTT
j_gene: TRBJ1-1; d_gene: NA; abundance: NA; v_gene: TRBV10-3; len: 17; CDR3aa: CAISGQREGGLGTEAFF; CDR3nt: TGTGCCATCAGTGGACAACGCGAGGGGGGGCTCGGCACTGAAGCTTTCTTT
j_gene: TRBJ2-5; d_gene: NA; abundance: NA; v_gene: TRBV27; len: 13; CDR3aa: CASSFGVQETQYF; CDR3nt: TGTGCCAGCAGTTTCGGGGTACAAGAGACCCAGTACTTC
j_gene: TRBJ1-2; d_gene: NA; abundance: few; v_gene: TRBV29-1; len: 10; CDR3aa: CSPVGDGYTF; CDR3nt: TGCAGCCCGGTGGGCGATGGCTACACCTTC
j_gene: TRBJ2-5; d_gene: NA; abundance: NA; v_gene: TRBV27; len: 13; CDR3aa: CASAKPGQETQYF; CDR3nt: TGTGCCAGCGCCAAGCCAGGACAAGAGACCCAGTACTTC
j_gene: TRBJ2-1; d_gene: NA; abundance: NA; v_gene: TRBV5-1; len: 16; CDR3aa: CASSLGADLVNNEQFF; CDR3nt: TGCGCCAGCAGCTTGGGAGCTGACCTAGTTAACAATGAGCAGTTCTTC
j_gene: TRBJ1-1; d_gene: NA; abundance: NA; v_gene: TRBV6-6; len: 15; CDR3aa: CASSFSSAGGTEAFF; CDR3nt: TGTGCCAGCAGTTTCTCGTCGGCAGGAGGCACTGAAGCTTTCTTT
j_gene: TRBJ1-2; d_gene: NA; abundance: NA; v_gene: TRBV27; len: 14; CDR3aa: CASSFNGANYGYTF; CDR3nt: TGTGCCAGCAGTTTTAACGGAGCTAACTATGGCTACACCTTC